These T cell receptor beta chains were read from a single sample in a study of cytomegalovirus exposure and HLA in healthy donors. Assay: immunoSEQ multiplex PCR; the TCRdb copy retains only in-frame clones and omits some. The table lists 150,000 to 200,000 clones, about 80% of them singletons. Material for sequencing was PBMCs. All receptors derive from a woman in her twenties or thirties in good health and CMV-seronegative. Both conserved end residues are part of each CDR3. D genes are given only for firm matches. Some rows have no size entry. The others give once, few or many, or a class for an expanded clone.

j_gene: TRBJ2-3
d_gene: NA
abundance: NA
v_gene: TRBV18
CDR3nt: TGTGCCAGCTCACCAGGCCCCACAGATACGCAGTATTTT
CDR3aa: CASSPGPTDTQYF

j_gene: TRBJ1-5
d_gene: NA
abundance: NA
v_gene: TRBV28
CDR3nt: TGTGCCAGCAGTCCAATGTGGGGGGATAGCAATCAGCCCCAGCATTTT
CDR3aa: CASSPMWGDSNQPQHF

j_gene: TRBJ1-2
d_gene: NA
abundance: NA
v_gene: TRBV5-1
CDR3nt: TGCGCCAGCAGCTTGGACACTCTGGAGGGCTACACCTTC
CDR3aa: CASSLDTLEGYTF

j_gene: TRBJ1-6
d_gene: NA
abundance: NA
v_gene: TRBV7-9
CDR3nt: TGTGCCAGCACCCTCGGGGGGGGCAGCTCCTATAATTCACCCCTCCACTTT
CDR3aa: CASTLGGGSSYNSPLHF

j_gene: TRBJ2-2
d_gene: TRBD1
abundance: NA
v_gene: TRBV7-2
CDR3nt: TGTGCCAGCAGCCCCTACGCACGGACAGGGTTTAGCGGGGAGCTGTTTTTT
CDR3aa: CASSPYARTGFSGELFF

j_gene: TRBJ1-2
d_gene: NA
abundance: NA
v_gene: TRBV7-8
CDR3nt: TGTGCCAGCAGCTTGGGGCCGGGGGGTCCTAACTATGGCTACACCTTC
CDR3aa: CASSLGPGGPNYGYTF

j_gene: TRBJ1-3
d_gene: NA
abundance: few
v_gene: TRBV19
CDR3nt: TGTGGTACGGTCTCTGGAAACACCATATATTTT
CDR3aa: CGTVSGNTIYF

j_gene: TRBJ2-7
d_gene: TRBD2
abundance: NA
v_gene: TRBV23-1
CDR3nt: TGCGCCAGCAATACCGAGGGGCAGACTAGCGGGGGAGCGGGGGAGCAGTACTTC
CDR3aa: CASNTEGQTSGGAGEQYF

j_gene: TRBJ2-7
d_gene: NA
abundance: once
v_gene: TRBV6-5
CDR3nt: TGTGCCAGCAGTCACTCCGGGACAACCTACGAGCAGTACTTC
CDR3aa: CASSHSGTTYEQYF

j_gene: TRBJ2-3
d_gene: TRBD1
abundance: NA
v_gene: TRBV19
CDR3nt: TGTGCCAGTAGTCCAGGGGGCGATCATACGCAGTATTTT
CDR3aa: CASSPGGDHTQYF

j_gene: TRBJ1-2
d_gene: NA
abundance: NA
v_gene: TRBV28
CDR3nt: TGTGCCAGCAGTCCCGGGGAGCTAGCTAACTATGGCTACACCTTC
CDR3aa: CASSPGELANYGYTF

j_gene: TRBJ2-6
d_gene: NA
abundance: NA
v_gene: TRBV21-1
CDR3nt: TGTGCCAGCAGCGCTCTAGGGACAGGGGGCGTCAGCTCTGGGGCCAACGGCCTGACTTTC
CDR3aa: CASSALGTGGVSSGANGLTF

j_gene: TRBJ2-3
d_gene: NA
abundance: NA
v_gene: TRBV6-5
CDR3nt: TGTGCCAGCAGACTTAGCGCTCGCACAGATACGCAGTATTTT
CDR3aa: CASRLSARTDTQYF

j_gene: TRBJ2-1
d_gene: TRBD2
abundance: NA
v_gene: TRBV7-3
CDR3nt: TGTGCCAGCAGCTTAACTAAGACTAGCGGCTACAATGAGCAGTTCTTC
CDR3aa: CASSLTKTSGYNEQFF

j_gene: TRBJ2-1
d_gene: TRBD2
abundance: NA
v_gene: TRBV7-9
CDR3nt: TGTGCCAGCAGCTCCCCCGGGACTAGCGGGAATAATGAGCAGTTCTTC
CDR3aa: CASSSPGTSGNNEQFF

j_gene: TRBJ2-1
d_gene: TRBD2
abundance: NA
v_gene: TRBV7-9
CDR3nt: TGTGCCAGCAGCCGCGGGACTAGTTTGCATGAGCAGTTCTTC
CDR3aa: CASSRGTSLHEQFF

j_gene: TRBJ1-6
d_gene: TRBD1
abundance: once
v_gene: TRBV6-4
CDR3nt: TGTGCCAGCACTATATTCACCGGGACAGAGGAAAAATCACCCCTCCACTTT
CDR3aa: CASTIFTGTEEKSPLHF

j_gene: TRBJ1-2
d_gene: TRBD1
abundance: NA
v_gene: TRBV19
CDR3nt: TGTGCCAGTAGTCTCGGGACAGCCCTTTCTAACTATGGCTACACCTTC
CDR3aa: CASSLGTALSNYGYTF

j_gene: TRBJ1-4
d_gene: NA
abundance: few
v_gene: TRBV30
CDR3nt: TGTGCCTGGACCAATCCCAGGAGGGCCCGTAGGGAAAAACTGTTTTTT
CDR3aa: CAWTNPRRARREKLFF

j_gene: TRBJ2-5
d_gene: NA
abundance: NA
v_gene: TRBV21-1
CDR3nt: TGTGCCAGCAGCCACGGACAGCAAGACCAAGAGACCCAGTACTTC
CDR3aa: CASSHGQQDQETQYF

j_gene: TRBJ1-1
d_gene: NA
abundance: NA
v_gene: TRBV19
CDR3nt: TGTGCCAGTGGGCCCACCGTAGAGAACACTGAAGCTTTCTTT
CDR3aa: CASGPTVENTEAFF

j_gene: TRBJ2-5
d_gene: NA
abundance: few
v_gene: TRBV9
CDR3nt: TGTGCCAGCAGCGTTAACTGGGGGCCGGAGACCCAGTACTTC
CDR3aa: CASSVNWGPETQYF

j_gene: TRBJ2-2
d_gene: NA
abundance: NA
v_gene: TRBV18
CDR3nt: TGTGCCAGCTCACCCAGGGGCCCACCCGACACCGGGGAGCTGTTTTTT
CDR3aa: CASSPRGPPDTGELFF

j_gene: TRBJ2-7
d_gene: TRBD2
abundance: NA
v_gene: TRBV4-3
CDR3nt: TGCGCCAGCAGCCCCGGGACTAGCAAGTACGAGCAGTACTTC
CDR3aa: CASSPGTSKYEQYF

j_gene: TRBJ2-4
d_gene: TRBD2
abundance: few
v_gene: TRBV6-1
CDR3nt: TGTGCCAGCAGTGAAAAACGGAGTACTAGCGGGGGCCTAATAGCCAAAAACATTCAGTACTTC
CDR3aa: CASSEKRSTSGGLIAKNIQYF

j_gene: TRBJ2-1
d_gene: TRBD2
abundance: NA
v_gene: TRBV4-3
CDR3nt: TGCGCCAGCAGCCCCATCTCCAGGGAGGGAGAGCAGTTCTTC
CDR3aa: CASSPISREGEQFF

j_gene: TRBJ2-1
d_gene: TRBD2
abundance: NA
v_gene: TRBV5-1
CDR3nt: TGCGCCAGCAGCTTACTAGCGGGAGGGATCAATGAGCAGTTCTTC
CDR3aa: CASSLLAGGINEQFF

j_gene: TRBJ2-1
d_gene: NA
abundance: NA
v_gene: TRBV7-9
CDR3nt: TGTGCCAGCAGCTTAAAGGGGTCGGGCGGGAACGATTACAATGAGCAGTTCTTC
CDR3aa: CASSLKGSGGNDYNEQFF

j_gene: TRBJ1-1
d_gene: NA
abundance: NA
v_gene: TRBV7-9
CDR3nt: TGTGCCAGCAGCTTAGCCAAGAACACTGAAGCTTTCTTT
CDR3aa: CASSLAKNTEAFF

j_gene: TRBJ2-1
d_gene: TRBD2
abundance: NA
v_gene: TRBV4-3
CDR3nt: TGCGCCAGCAGCCAAGATGTGTCTCTACAGCGGGGGGGCAATGAGCAGTTCTTC
CDR3aa: CASSQDVSLQRGGNEQFF

j_gene: TRBJ2-7
d_gene: NA
abundance: NA
v_gene: TRBV19
CDR3nt: TGTGCCAGTAGTTTCGCTAGCTCCTACGAGCAGTACTTC
CDR3aa: CASSFASSYEQYF

j_gene: TRBJ2-3
d_gene: NA
abundance: NA
v_gene: TRBV7-8
CDR3nt: TGTGCCAGCAGCGTAAACACAGATACGCAGTATTTT
CDR3aa: CASSVNTDTQYF

j_gene: TRBJ2-5
d_gene: NA
abundance: NA
v_gene: TRBV7-2
CDR3nt: TGTGCCAGCAGCCCCGCGGGGATCCAAGAGACCCAGTACTTC
CDR3aa: CASSPAGIQETQYF

j_gene: TRBJ2-5
d_gene: TRBD2
abundance: NA
v_gene: TRBV19
CDR3nt: TGTGCCAGTAGTAGTACCGGGACTAGTCGTGCAGAGACCCAGTACTTC
CDR3aa: CASSSTGTSRAETQYF

j_gene: TRBJ1-5
d_gene: NA
abundance: NA
v_gene: TRBV13
CDR3nt: TGTGCCAGCAGCTTAGGGGGGGCCGGGAGCAATCAGCCCCAGCATTTT
CDR3aa: CASSLGGAGSNQPQHF

j_gene: TRBJ1-5
d_gene: TRBD1
abundance: NA
v_gene: TRBV28
CDR3nt: TGTGCCAGCAGGGGTAGGGACAGGAGTAGGGATCAGCCCCAGCATTTT
CDR3aa: CASRGRDRSRDQPQHF

j_gene: TRBJ2-1
d_gene: TRBD2
abundance: NA
v_gene: TRBV2
CDR3nt: TGTGCCAGCATGGCCGGGGGGGATGAGCAGTTCTTC
CDR3aa: CASMAGGDEQFF

j_gene: TRBJ2-7
d_gene: TRBD2
abundance: NA
v_gene: TRBV5-1
CDR3nt: TGCGCCAGCAGCCCGCCTGGGACTAGCGGGGCCTACGAGCAGTACTTC
CDR3aa: CASSPPGTSGAYEQYF

j_gene: TRBJ2-5
d_gene: TRBD1
abundance: NA
v_gene: TRBV7-2
CDR3nt: TGTGCCAGCAGCTGGGGACAGGGAAGAGGGGAGACCCAGTACTTC
CDR3aa: CASSWGQGRGETQYF

j_gene: TRBJ2-1
d_gene: TRBD1
abundance: NA
v_gene: TRBV7-2
CDR3nt: TGTGCCAGCAGCGCCTCGGGACAGACCTCCTACAATGAGCAGTTCTTC
CDR3aa: CASSASGQTSYNEQFF

j_gene: TRBJ2-4
d_gene: TRBD1
abundance: NA
v_gene: TRBV29-1
CDR3nt: TGCAGCGCCCTGGACAGGGGGAACATTCAGTACTTC
CDR3aa: CSALDRGNIQYF

j_gene: TRBJ1-1
d_gene: NA
abundance: NA
v_gene: TRBV4-3
CDR3nt: TGCGCCAGCAGCCAAGATCTTGTGAGGGTGAGGGAAATGAACACTGAAGCTTTCTTT
CDR3aa: CASSQDLVRVREMNTEAFF

j_gene: TRBJ1-4
d_gene: NA
abundance: NA
v_gene: TRBV5-1
CDR3nt: TGCGCCAGCAGCCCAAATCCAACTAATGAAAAACTGTTTTTT
CDR3aa: CASSPNPTNEKLFF

j_gene: TRBJ1-4
d_gene: TRBD1
abundance: NA
v_gene: TRBV7-9
CDR3nt: TGTGCCAGCAGCCGCATAGGACAGGCGAGGCGAGGGAATGAAAAACTGTTTTTT
CDR3aa: CASSRIGQARRGNEKLFF

j_gene: TRBJ2-7
d_gene: NA
abundance: NA
v_gene: TRBV5-6
CDR3nt: TGTGCCAGCAGCTTGGGCACAGGGCCTGGGGCCTACGAGCAGTACTTC
CDR3aa: CASSLGTGPGAYEQYF

j_gene: TRBJ1-3
d_gene: TRBD1
abundance: NA
v_gene: TRBV11-2
CDR3nt: TGTGCCAGCAGCGTGGGACAGCCCTCCTCTGGAAACACCATATATTTT
CDR3aa: CASSVGQPSSGNTIYF

j_gene: TRBJ2-3
d_gene: TRBD1
abundance: NA
v_gene: TRBV14
CDR3nt: TGTGCCAGCAGCCAACCGGGACAGTATTCAGATACGCAGTATTTT
CDR3aa: CASSQPGQYSDTQYF

j_gene: TRBJ2-2
d_gene: TRBD1
abundance: NA
v_gene: TRBV9
CDR3nt: TGTGCCAGCAGCGTAGGGACAGGGGGGACCGGGGAGCTGTTTTTT
CDR3aa: CASSVGTGGTGELFF

j_gene: TRBJ1-1
d_gene: NA
abundance: NA
v_gene: TRBV7-9
CDR3nt: TGTGCCAGCAGCTTATACGCGGGGGGCGGGTTCCATTTCGAAGCTTTCTTT
CDR3aa: CASSLYAGGGFHFEAFF

j_gene: TRBJ2-1
d_gene: NA
abundance: NA
v_gene: TRBV21-1
CDR3nt: TGTGCCAGCAGCGAGAAGGGACAGGGGGCTGAGGATGAGCAGTTCTTC
CDR3aa: CASSEKGQGAEDEQFF

j_gene: TRBJ2-2
d_gene: NA
abundance: NA
v_gene: TRBV9
CDR3nt: TGTGCCAGCAGCCCGCGATCGAACACCGGGGAGCTGTTTTTT
CDR3aa: CASSPRSNTGELFF

j_gene: TRBJ2-2
d_gene: NA
abundance: NA
v_gene: TRBV19
CDR3nt: TGTGCCAGTAGTATGGGGGGGGCCGGGAACACCGGGGAGCTGTTTTTT
CDR3aa: CASSMGGAGNTGELFF

j_gene: TRBJ2-7
d_gene: NA
abundance: NA
v_gene: TRBV11-3
CDR3nt: TGTGCCAGCAGCTTAAAGCACGGGAGCTCCTACGAGCAGTACTTC
CDR3aa: CASSLKHGSSYEQYF

j_gene: TRBJ2-5
d_gene: NA
abundance: NA
v_gene: TRBV7-9
CDR3nt: TGTGCCAGCAGCGTGTGGCTTCGGGAGCAAGAGACCCAGTACTTC
CDR3aa: CASSVWLREQETQYF